Each of the 20 T cell receptor beta chains below was sequenced from the same sample in a study of patients and donors after allogeneic stem cell transplantation. TCRdb analysed the RT-PCR reads with MiXCR anew, one entry per CDR3 protein. This sample has roughly 880,000 distinct CDR3 sequences, with more than 15% found just once. The source material was blood, either unsorted or a sorted T cell fraction (not recorded which). The source of these receptors is a human donor who was either an allogeneic HSCT recipient or a stem cell or donor lymphocyte infusion donor (not recorded which). It is not recorded whose cells these are; they may come from a transplant donor.

The CDR3 DNA sequence: TGTGCCAGCACCAGGACAGGGTGGTCAGATACGCAGTATTTT. It is translated as CASTRTGWSDTQYF. The chain links TRBV12-3 or TRBV12-4 to TRBJ2-3; 8 bases are shared with TRBD1. V lost 7 bases and J lost 4; bases outside the gene matches: 7. The CDR3 length is 14 residues.

The chain links TRBV29-1 to TRBJ1-4; D is ambiguous. CDR3 length: 12 residues. CDR1 and CDR2 from the germline V gene are SQVTM and ANQGSEA. Trimming removed 5 bases at V and 8 bases at J, with 12 bases between. CDR3 bases: TGCAGCGTTCAAGGGATCGGAGAAAAACTGTTTTTT. Translation gives CSVQGIGEKLFF.

The chain has TRBV14 and TRBJ1-2; D unresolved. The V end lost 3 bases, the J end lost 8 bases, and 13 bases lay between the germline ends. This CDR3 is 13 amino acids long. CDR1 and CDR2 from the germline V gene are SGHDN and FVKESK. CDR3 coding DNA: TGTGCCAGCAGCCAGAGGGAGTTAGCGGGCTACACCTTC. Amino acids: CASSQRELAGYTF. The variable domain in full, with the rest retrieved from reference TRBV14 and TRBJ1-2, is EAGVTQFPSHSVIEKGQTVTLRCDPISGHDNLYWYRRVMGKEIKFLLHFVKESKQDESGMPNNRFLAERTGGTYSTLKVQPAELEDSGVYFCASSQRELAGYTFGSGTRLTVV.

The chain recombines TRBV12-3 or TRBV12-4 with TRBJ1-1; 8 nucleotides align to TRBD1. Trimming removed 4 bases from V and 3 bases from J; junction bases left unmatched: 13. The CDR3 has 17 amino acids. As DNA, the CDR3 is TGTGCCAGCAGTTGGGCCTCCGGGACAGGTTCCGACACTGAAGCTTTCTTT. Its protein product is CASSWASGTGSDTEAFF.

This chain uses TRBV20-1 with TRBJ1-1; 7 bases map to TRBD1. V trimming: 5 bases; J trimming: 5 bases; junction bases outside the gene matches: 11. The CDR3 length is 14 residues. The germline CDR1 and CDR2 sequences are DFQATT and SNEGSKA (reference sequence). CDR3 residues: CSARSPGRGTEAFF. CDR3 nucleotide sequence: TGCAGTGCTCGATCCCCCGGCAGGGGGACTGAAGCTTTCTTT.

This clonotype appeared a few times. V usage is TRBV9 and J usage is TRBJ2-3; D is ambiguous. The germline gives CDR1 SGDLS, CDR2 YYNGEE. Trimming removed 4 bases from V and 2 bases from J, with 17 bases in between. This CDR3 has 16 amino acids. The CDR3 sequence: CASSPKLVSHTDTQYF. Written as DNA, the CDR3 is TGTGCCAGCAGCCCCAAACTCGTTTCCCACACAGATACGCAGTATTTT.

Ten or more counts support this clonotype. At one boundary the junction diverges from the germline segment, which might be a read error. The chain has TRBV5-1 and TRBJ1-1; TRBD1 matches 7 bases. Germline V gene lookup returns CDR1 SGHRS and CDR2 YFSETQ. This CDR3 contains 14 residues. CDR3 DNA: TGTGCCAGCAGTTCACAGGGGTGGAACACTGAAGCTTTCTTT. It is translated as CASSSQGWNTEAFF.

This clonotype has only a few counts. This chain joins TRBV5-1 and TRBJ1-4; no firm D call. V was cut by 1 base and J by 4 bases, with 2 bases left in between. There are 12 residues in the CDR3. Per the germline V gene, CDR1 is SGHRS and CDR2 is YFSETQ. Here the CDR3 reads CASSLNNEKLFF. In DNA form, the CDR3 reads TGCGCCAGCAGCTTGAATAATGAAAAACTGTTTTTT.

This clonotype has just a few counts. The chain joins TRBV27 to TRBJ2-2; TRBD1 agrees at 7 bases. Germline V lookup: CDR1 MNHEY, CDR2 SMNVEV (reference sequence). V lost 6 bases and J lost 6; bases outside the gene matches: 4. The CDR3 covers 13 residues. This CDR3 is CASRLQGPGELFF. For the CDR3, the DNA is TGTGCCAGCAGGTTACAGGGGCCCGGGGAGCTGTTTTTT.

The chain is built from TRBV6-5 and TRBJ1-1; TRBD1 matches 7 bases. Germline V CDR1 and CDR2: MNHEY, SVGAGI. The CDR3 covers 12 residues. J lost 7 bases, V lost 4 bases, and 3 bases had no gene match. CDR3 nucleotide sequence: TGTGCCAGCAGTTCACAGGGGTTTGAAGCTTTCTTT. Translating gives CASSSQGFEAFF.

The V and J genes are TRBV7-9 and TRBJ2-7; perhaps TRBD1 as D (6 bases). Trimming took 1 base from V and 2 from J, leaving 15 bases between them. The germline gives CDR1 SEHNR, CDR2 FQNEAQ (reference sequence). This CDR3 region has 16 residues. The CDR3, as DNA: TGTGCCAGCAGCTTAGTGCCGACAGGCCCCCCCTACGAGCAGTACTTC. Protein product: CASSLVPTGPPYEQYF.

This clonotype occurred a few times. The chain employs TRBV29-1 and TRBJ2-5; either TRBD1 or TRBD2 may supply D (5 bases each). The CDR3 extends over 12 amino acids. The V end was cut by 4 bases, the J end by 4 bases, with 10 bases between. Germline-derived CDR1 and CDR2 are SQVTM and ANQGSEA. CDR3 region: CSVVGGRETQYF. CDR3 sequence (DNA): TGCAGCGTTGTTGGGGGAAGAGAGACCCAGTACTTC. Together with reference TRBV29-1 and TRBJ2-5, the CDR3 gives the full variable domain: SAVISQKPSRDICQRGTSLTIQCQVDSQVTMMFWYRQQPGQSLTLIATANQGSEATYESGFVIDKFPISRPNLTFSTLTVSNMSPEDSSIYLCSVVGGRETQYFGPGTRLLVL.

The CDR3: CASNTQSPGGRTREQFF. The CDR3, as DNA: TGTGCCAGCAACACGCAGAGTCCAGGGGGCAGGACGCGTGAGCAGTTCTTC. The chain is built from TRBV12-3 or TRBV12-4 and TRBJ2-1, with 8 bases matching TRBD1. There are 17 residues in the CDR3. The trim removed 7 bases at V and 9 bases at J, leaving 20 bases unmatched.

The chain recombines TRBV9 with TRBJ1-3, with D perhaps TRBD1 (5 bases). The CDR3 extends over 16 amino acids. In germline, CDR1 is SGDLS, CDR2 YYNGEE. V was shortened by 7 bases and J by 0 bases, with 17 bases between the two germline ends. CDR3 in DNA: TGTGCCAGCTCATCAGGGACCTCCGCCTCTGGAAACACCATATATTTT. Translated: CASSSGTSASGNTIYF.

The DNA of the CDR3 is TGCAGTGCTAGGGACAGGGGGCGCGGGGATGAAAAACTGTTTTTT. Translation: CSARDRGRGDEKLFF. V is TRBV20-1 and J is TRBJ1-4; 11 positions agree with TRBD1. This CDR3 is 15 amino acids long. Germline V gene lookup returns CDR1 DFQATT and CDR2 SNEGSKA (reference sequence). After removal of 3 bases from V and 6 bases from J, the junction contained 6 bases not matched to a gene.

This sequence joins TRBV20-1 and TRBJ2-7; D perhaps matches TRBD1 (5 bases). V lost 4 bases and J lost 2, with 12 bases in between. There are 13 residues in the CDR3. CDR1 is DFQATT, CDR2 SNEGSKA, per germline (reference sequence). The CDR3 nucleotides read TGCAGTGCTACCGACAGAGTGACCTACGAGCAGTACTTC. Protein: CSATDRVTYEQYF.

This chain connects TRBV29-1 to TRBJ2-1; TRBD1 is a possible D gene (5 bases). CDR1 SQVTM and CDR2 ANQGSEA come from the germline V gene. The CDR3 extends over 11 amino acids. With 7 bases removed from V and 7 bases from J, the gap between germline ends came to 11 bases. The CDR3 DNA follows: TGCAGCGGACAGATAGGGAATGAGCAGTTCTTC. Its protein is CSGQIGNEQFF.

The table lists this clonotype with a few counts. This chain links TRBV4-1 with TRBJ2-2; a possible D gene is TRBD2 (7 bases). The CDR3 runs 17 residues. The V gene lost 0 bases and the J gene lost 0 bases, with 11 bases spanning the gap. Per germline, CDR1 MGHRA and CDR2 YSYEKL. CDR3 sequence reads: CASSQDGGGANTGELFF. The CDR3 DNA is TGCGCCAGCAGCCAAGATGGGGGGGGCGCGAACACCGGGGAGCTGTTTTTT.

The CDR3 region is CATGGRGAGANVLTF. The CDR3 bases are TGTGCCACGGGGGGCCGGGGAGCTGGGGCCAACGTCCTGACTTTC. The chain couples TRBV24-1 to TRBJ2-6; D may correspond to TRBD1 or TRBD2 (6 bases each). This CDR3 has 15 residues. The V end was cut by 10 bases, the J end by 2 bases, with 14 bases between. Germline loops: CDR1 KGHDR, CDR2 SFDVKD.

The chain uses TRBV25-1 and TRBJ2-7; D not certain. The V and J ends lost 0 bases and 2 bases respectively, with 14 bases between them. Germline loops: CDR1 MGHDK, CDR2 SYGVNS. The CDR3 spans 16 residues. For the CDR3, the DNA is TGTGCCAGCAGTGAATATACCCCCGGGTCCACCTACGAGCAGTACTTC. This translates into CASSEYTPGSTYEQYF.